Listed below are T cell receptor beta chains from one sample, sequenced in a study of blood T cell repertoires in COVID-19. Assay: immunoSEQ multiplex PCR; the TCRdb copy retains only in-frame clones and omits some. The sample lists some 83,000 clones, around 80% seen once, with around 10% in the top ten. The sample consisted of peripheral blood. These receptors came from a man aged 50 to 60 with acute or convalescent COVID-19. CDR3s include the opening cysteine and the closing phenylalanine or tryptophan. D genes are given only for firm matches. Rows give clone size only sometimes, using once, few, many, or a class for an expanded clone.

d_gene,j_gene,v_gene,abundance,CDR3nt,CDR3aa
-,TRBJ1-2,TRBV29-1,once,TGCAGCGTTGTAAGGCAGGCCTATGGCTACACCTTC,CSVVRQAYGYTF
TRBD1,TRBJ1-1,TRBV5-6,-,TGTGCCAGCAGCTTGGCCCGGACAGGGGGCTACAAGAATGAAGCTTTCTTT,CASSLARTGGYKNEAFF
-,TRBJ1-6,TRBV27,once,TGTGCCAGCAGTTTATCCGGACTTCCTTCACCCCTCCACTTT,CASSLSGLPSPLHF
TRBD1,TRBJ1-2,TRBV5-4,-,TGTGCCAGCAGCTGGGACAGGGGCAGTCAAGGCTACACCTTC,CASSWDRGSQGYTF
TRBD1,TRBJ1-1,TRBV18,-,TGTGCCAGCTCGCCTCAACAGGGGATTGGGACTGAAGCTTTCTTT,CASSPQQGIGTEAFF
-,TRBJ2-7,TRBV9,many,TGTGCCAGCAGCGTAGGGGAGGCCTACGAGCAGTACTTC,CASSVGEAYEQYF
-,TRBJ2-5,TRBV24-1,-,TGTGCCACCAGCCCCGGGACACAAGAGACCCAGTACTTC,CATSPGTQETQYF
-,TRBJ1-1,TRBV3-1/TRBV3-2,-,TGTGCCAGCAGCCAGGGGGGTACTGAAGCTTTCTTT,CASSQGGTEAFF
-,TRBJ1-6,TRBV7-3,-,TGTGCCAGCAGCTTCGGGGATTCCTCACCCCTCCACTTT,CASSFGDSSPLHF
-,TRBJ2-2,TRBV7-2,-,TGTGCCAGCAGCCTACCGGGTCCCGGGGAGCTGTTTTTT,CASSLPGPGELFF
-,TRBJ1-2,TRBV6-6,-,TGTGCCAGCAACAACAATCCCTTTGATGGCTACACCTTC,CASNNNPFDGYTF
TRBD1,TRBJ2-7,TRBV4-2,-,TGTGCCAGCAGCCAAGATTGGCGGACAGGGCCCACCTACGAGCAGTACTTC,CASSQDWRTGPTYEQYF
TRBD1,TRBJ1-6,TRBV27,-,TGTGCCAGCAGGCGCGGACAGGTGGATAATTCACCCCTCCACTTT,CASRRGQVDNSPLHF
-,TRBJ2-7,TRBV3-1/TRBV3-2,once,TGTGCCAGCAGCCCTTCCGTTCGGGAGCAGTACTTC,CASSPSVREQYF
-,TRBJ1-1,TRBV28,-,TGTGCCAGCAGTACCCCTTCCCGGGGTGAAGCTTTCTTT,CASSTPSRGEAFF
TRBD2,TRBJ2-7,TRBV6-6,-,TGTGCCAGCACTACAGGAAGGGGAGGGGAGCAGTACTTC,CASTTGRGGEQYF
TRBD1,TRBJ1-2,TRBV6-5,-,TGTGCCAGCAGTTACTGGACAGGGGGCTACTATGGCTACACCTTC,CASSYWTGGYYGYTF
TRBD1,TRBJ1-1,TRBV2,-,TGTGCCAGCAGTGCCCCCAGGGGGCGTTTCTCTGAAGCTTTCTTT,CASSAPRGRFSEAFF
-,TRBJ2-2,TRBV29-1,-,TGCAGCGTTGCTCTTCCTAGCGCCGGGGAGCTGTTTTTT,CSVALPSAGELFF
TRBD1,TRBJ2-7,TRBV4-1,-,TGCGCCAGCAGCCAAGAGGACAGGCCGGGACACTACGAGCAGTACTTC,CASSQEDRPGHYEQYF
TRBD1,TRBJ1-5,TRBV4-2,-,TGTGCCAGCAGCCCCGGGACAGGGATTGAGCCCCAGCATTTT,CASSPGTGIEPQHF
-,TRBJ1-6,TRBV2,-,TGTGCCAGCAGTGGAGGTGTAGGATATTCACCCCTCCACTTT,CASSGGVGYSPLHF
TRBD1,TRBJ1-2,TRBV29-1,-,TGCAGCGTCGACGATAGGGGACAGGGGAGGATCTACGACTATGGCTACACCTTC,CSVDDRGQGRIYDYGYTF
TRBD2,TRBJ2-1,TRBV6-5,-,TGTGCCAGCAGTTACTCGGGAGGGGTTTACAATGAGCAGTTCTTC,CASSYSGGVYNEQFF
-,TRBJ1-1,TRBV28,-,TGTGCCAGCAGTTTACCTTCGAACACTGAAGCTTTCTTT,CASSLPSNTEAFF
TRBD1,TRBJ1-2,TRBV7-9,-,TGTGCCAGCAGCCCCGGACAGGGAGGCTACACCTTC,CASSPGQGGYTF
TRBD1,TRBJ1-4,TRBV13,-,TGTGCCAGCAGCTTAGGAGGGACAGTGTATAATGAAAAACTGTTTTTT,CASSLGGTVYNEKLFF
-,TRBJ2-1,TRBV9,-,TGTGCCAGCAGCGTAGGACCTCGAGGTTACAATGAGCAGTTCTTC,CASSVGPRGYNEQFF
-,TRBJ2-1,TRBV29-1,-,TGCAGCGTTGAAGATCGTCCTAGACGCGGTGAGCAGTTCTTC,CSVEDRPRRGEQFF
TRBD1,TRBJ2-5,TRBV11-2,-,TGTGCCAGCACCGGGACAGGGGTTTGGGAGACCCAGTACTTC,CASTGTGVWETQYF
TRBD1,TRBJ2-2,TRBV4-1,once,TGCGCCAGCAGCCCGGGGACAGGGGTTACCGGGGAGCTGTTTTTT,CASSPGTGVTGELFF
-,TRBJ2-5,TRBV3-1/TRBV3-2,-,TGTGCCAGCAGCCAAGTTCGGGAGACCCAGTACTTC,CASSQVRETQYF
-,TRBJ1-1,TRBV7-7,-,TGTGCCAGCAGCGTTGGGGCGAACACTGAAGCTTTCTTT,CASSVGANTEAFF
TRBD1,TRBJ2-7,TRBV28,few,TGTGCCAGCACAAGACAGGGGACGGTGAACGAGCAGTACTTC,CASTRQGTVNEQYF
-,TRBJ2-7,TRBV2,once,TGTGCCAGCAGTCCCCAAACGGGACTCCTCTACGAGCAGTACTTC,CASSPQTGLLYEQYF
-,TRBJ1-1,TRBV29-1,-,TGCAGCGTTGAAGGACACAAACAGGCGAACACTGAAGCTTTCTTT,CSVEGHKQANTEAFF
-,TRBJ1-1,TRBV7-2,-,TGTGCCAGCAGCTTACTAGGGGTGGATGAAGCTTTCTTT,CASSLLGVDEAFF
-,TRBJ2-1,TRBV9,-,TGTGCCAGCAGCGTAGATGGGACAAGCAATGAGCAGTTCTTC,CASSVDGTSNEQFF